The 20 T cell receptor beta chains below come from one sample, sequenced in a study of cytomegalovirus exposure and HLA in healthy donors. PCR amplification relied on 60 Vbeta primers (plus 13 Jbeta primers). Profiling relied on immunoSEQ multiplex PCR, and the TCRdb table lists in-frame clones only, not all of them. Of 110,000 or so clones in the sample, 81% were seen once. Material: PBMCs. All receptors come from a woman aged 40 to 55 in good health and CMV-seronegative.

The chain recombines TRBV7-9 with TRBJ2-7; 10 nucleotides line up with TRBD2. Trimming took 2 bases from V and 2 from J; bases not matched to a gene: 3. CDR3 length equals 15 residues. Germline V gene sequence: CDR1 SEHNR, CDR2 FQNEAQ (reference sequence). DNA of the CDR3: TGTGCCAGCAGCTTACAAGCGGGAGGGCCCTACGAGCAGTACTTC. Its translation: CASSLQAGGPYEQYF.

The chain employs TRBV25-1 and TRBJ2-1, with 10 bases aligning to TRBD2. Germline V lookup: CDR1 MGHDK, CDR2 SYGVNS. The J segment lost 4 bases and the V segment lost 6 bases, leaving 6 bases of the junction unmatched. This CDR3 has 15 amino acids. CDR3 nucleotides: TGTGCCAGCAGCGAGGGGACTAGCGTGTACAATGAGCAGTTCTTC. Translated, it gives CASSEGTSVYNEQFF. Combining the CDR3 with reference TRBV25-1 and TRBJ2-1 gives the whole variable domain EADIYQTPRYLVIGTGKKITLECSQTMGHDKMYWYQQDPGMELHLIHYSYGVNSTEKGDLSSESTVSRIRTEHFPLTLESARPSHTSQYLCASSEGTSVYNEQFFGPGTRLTVL.

This rearrangement joins TRBV19 to TRBJ2-2; 11 positions match TRBD1. The CDR3 loop spans 17 amino acids. The ends lost 3 bases at V and 4 bases at J; junction bases unmatched: 7. Per germline, CDR1 LNHDA and CDR2 SQIVND (reference sequence). The CDR3 loop reads CASSIWVGTGGTGELFF. The CDR3 DNA reads as TGTGCCAGTAGTATTTGGGTCGGGACAGGGGGCACCGGGGAGCTGTTTTTT.

This clone was detected only a few times. The V call is TRBV9, the J call TRBJ1-1; D not certain. The V end lost 4 bases, the J end lost 5 bases, and 9 bases lay between the germline ends. Looked up from germline, CDR1 is SGDLS and CDR2 is YYNGEE. This CDR3 comprises 12 residues. CDR3 in amino acids: CASSPGRTEAFF. For the CDR3, the DNA is TGTGCCAGCAGCCCCGGGAGGACTGAAGCTTTCTTT.

The chain has TRBV6-5 and TRBJ2-5, with a tentative D call TRBD1 (6 bases). Trimming left V 5 bases short and J 2 bases short, with 15 bases between. The CDR3 spans 15 residues. Looked up from germline, CDR1 is MNHEY and CDR2 is SVGAGI. The CDR3 here is CASSLIQDSQETQYF. For the CDR3, the DNA is TGTGCCAGCAGTCTTATCCAGGACAGTCAAGAGACCCAGTACTTC.

This sequence joins TRBV25-1 and TRBJ2-1, with a possible D match to TRBD2 (5 bases). The CDR3 loop spans 17 amino acids. V lost 9 bases and J 0 bases, leaving 21 bases between the germline ends. The germline gives CDR1 MGHDK, CDR2 SYGVNS. Here the CDR3 DNA reads TGTGCCAGAGGATGGGCGGGCACCCCGAGCTCCTACAATGAGCAGTTCTTC. Its protein is CARGWAGTPSSYNEQFF.

This clone has only one observation. The V and J genes are TRBV19 and TRBJ1-5; 8 bases agree with TRBD1. Looked up from germline, CDR1 is LNHDA and CDR2 is SQIVND (reference sequence). This CDR3 region has 13 residues. With V trimmed by 8 bases and J by 2 bases, 2 bases remained unmatched. The CDR3 spells CASLDRGNQPQHF. The CDR3 DNA reads as TGTGCCAGTTTGGACAGGGGCAATCAGCCCCAGCATTTT.

The CDR3 DNA reads TGTGCCAGCAGCTCCTCGGACAGGGCACATGGCTACACCTTC. Translated, it gives CASSSSDRAHGYTF. V is TRBV9 and J is TRBJ1-2; the match to TRBD1 covers 8 bases. The CDR3 contains 14 residues. V lost 4 bases and J lost 6; bases outside the gene matches: 8. Germline values: CDR1 SGDLS, CDR2 YYNGEE.

V gene TRBV19 combines with J gene TRBJ2-5; 7 bases line up with TRBD1. This CDR3 is 16 amino acids long. Per the germline V gene, CDR1 is LNHDA and CDR2 is SQIVND (reference sequence). Unmatched junction bases numbered 11, after V lost 6 bases and J lost 1 base. The CDR3, as DNA: TGTGCCAGTAGCCCGAGAGGGACAGCTTCCCAAGAGACCCAGTACTTC. Residues: CASSPRGTASQETQYF.

The genes are TRBV6-1 and TRBJ1-1, with 9 nucleotides matching TRBD1. The CDR3 spans 13 residues. Germline values: CDR1 MNHNS, CDR2 SASEGT. The junction had 4 bases not matched to a gene; V was cut back by 5 bases and J by 6 bases. In DNA, the CDR3 is TGTGCCAGCAGTCTTACAGGGGGCCCTGAAGCTTTCTTT. It encodes CASSLTGGPEAFF.

The CDR3 sequence is CASSEATGGNQPQHF. CDR3 nucleotide sequence: TGTGCCAGCAGTGAAGCGACAGGGGGAAATCAGCCCCAGCATTTT. This rearrangement joins TRBV6-1 to TRBJ1-5, with 9 positions matching TRBD1. The CDR3 consists of 15 residues. J lost 4 bases, V lost 0 bases, and 1 base had no gene match. CDR1 is MNHNS, CDR2 SASEGT, per germline.

The chain couples TRBV12-5 to TRBJ1-2, with D perhaps TRBD1 (6 bases). V shed 0 bases and J shed 4 bases, with 15 bases lying between them. The CDR3 has 16 amino acids. The germline CDR1 and CDR2 sequences are LGHNT and FRNRAP. Here the CDR3 DNA reads TGTGCTAGTGGTTTGGTAATAGGACAGTATCCCTATGGCTACACCTTC. This codes for CASGLVIGQYPYGYTF.

J is TRBJ2-1 and V is TRBV19; 10 bases match TRBD2. V lost 1 base, J lost 8 bases, and 5 bases stayed unmatched. The CDR3 contains 15 residues. The V gene's germline CDR1 is LNHDA and CDR2 SQIVND (reference sequence). The CDR3 spells CASSIASGGLDEQFF. Here the CDR3 DNA reads TGTGCCAGTAGTATAGCTAGCGGGGGACTCGATGAGCAGTTCTTC.

The chain employs TRBV18 and TRBJ2-7; D is unresolved. The CDR3 is 14 residues long. Per the germline V gene, CDR1 is KGHSH and CDR2 is LQKENI. Trimming stripped 0 bases from V and 1 base from J, with 7 bases between. The chain's CDR3 is CASSPPLQSYEQYF. CDR3 bases: TGTGCCAGCTCACCACCCCTGCAGTCCTACGAGCAGTACTTC.

This chain connects TRBV25-1 to TRBJ2-7, with D perhaps matching TRBD1 (6 bases). V lost 5 bases, J lost 3 bases, and 8 bases lay in between. Germline V lookup: CDR1 MGHDK, CDR2 SYGVNS. CDR3 size: 12 residues. CDR3 coding DNA: TGTGCCAGCAGTTCAGGGGTCTACGAGCAGTACTTC. The encoded protein is CASSSGVYEQYF.

The V gene is TRBV19, the J gene TRBJ1-5, with 8 positions matching TRBD1. V dropped 1 base and J dropped 1; count of bases not matched to a gene: 6. There are 17 residues in the CDR3. Germline values: CDR1 LNHDA, CDR2 SQIVND (reference sequence). The CDR3, as DNA: TGTGCCAGTAGTATAGGGGCAGGGGGCATCAGCAATCAGCCCCAGCATTTT. This translates into CASSIGAGGISNQPQHF.

This clone was observed a single time. The J gene is TRBJ2-7, the V gene TRBV5-4; 11 nucleotides agree with TRBD2. The CDR3 loop spans 15 amino acids. Germline V CDR1 and CDR2: SGHNT, YYREEE (reference sequence). Unmatched junction bases numbered 6, after V lost 2 bases and J lost 5 bases. The CDR3 is CASSLTSGGSNEQYF. CDR3 bases: TGTGCCAGCAGCTTAACTAGCGGGGGCTCGAACGAGCAGTACTTC.

The rearrangement joins TRBV7-9 to TRBJ2-7; 8 bases align to TRBD2. The CDR3 runs 15 residues. CDR1 is SEHNR, CDR2 FQNEAQ, per germline (reference sequence). V gave up 6 bases and J gave up 6 bases; unmatched junction bases: 13. The CDR3 loop reads CASRASGGRTSEQYF. The CDR3 coding sequence is TGTGCCAGCAGAGCCTCGGGCGGGAGGACCAGCGAGCAGTACTTC.

As concerns this clone: Its ends do not fully match the called genes, so a read error is possible. The rearrangement links TRBV5-1 to TRBJ1-2; D is unresolved. CDR1 and CDR2 from the germline V gene are SGHRS and YFSETQ. There are 11 residues in the CDR3. In nucleotides, the CDR3 is TGCGCCAGCAGCTCTGGGAGAACTACCGCCTTC. Translation: CASSSGRTTAF.

This CDR3 is CASRASGARDEQFF. The CDR3 DNA reads as TGCGCCAGCAGAGCTAGCGGGGCCCGGGATGAGCAGTTCTTC. The chain is built from TRBV10-2 and TRBJ2-1; 9 nucleotides match TRBD2. Germline V gives CDR1 WSHSY, CDR2 SAAADI. The CDR3 totals 14 residues. V was pared by 6 bases and J by 8 bases, with 8 bases of the junction left unmatched.